Listed below are T cell receptor beta chains from one sample, sequenced in a study of blood T cell repertoires in COVID-19. Assay used: immunoSEQ multiplex PCR; TCRdb lists only in-frame clones, some missing. In the table there are a few hundred thousand clones, around 75% of which are singletons. Material: peripheral blood. The receptors shown here come from a human donor in a cohort sampled during active COVID-19. CDR3s include the opening cysteine and the closing phenylalanine or tryptophan. A D gene is named only where the DNA matches it firmly. Size tells how often a clone was seen (once, few, many) or the class of an expanded clone, and some rows leave it out.

cdr3_length: 14
clone_size: once
j_call: TRBJ2-5
d_call: -
v_call: TRBV9
cdr3_aa: CASSVHRTEETQYF
cdr3_nt: TGTGCCAGCAGCGTACACAGGACAGAAGAGACCCAGTACTTC

cdr3_length: 13
clone_size: -
j_call: TRBJ2-1
d_call: TRBD1
v_call: TRBV27
cdr3_aa: CASSQKTGYEQFF
cdr3_nt: TGTGCCAGCAGTCAGAAGACAGGGTATGAGCAGTTCTTC

cdr3_length: 14
clone_size: -
j_call: TRBJ1-2
d_call: TRBD1
v_call: TRBV10-3
cdr3_aa: CAISEGQGNYGYTF
cdr3_nt: TGTGCCATCAGTGAGGGACAGGGCAACTATGGCTACACCTTC

cdr3_length: 16
clone_size: -
j_call: TRBJ1-1
d_call: -
v_call: TRBV28
cdr3_aa: CASSLNSAALNTEAFF
cdr3_nt: TGTGCCAGCAGTTTAAATTCAGCGGCCTTGAACACTGAAGCTTTCTTT

cdr3_length: 17
clone_size: -
j_call: TRBJ1-1
d_call: TRBD1
v_call: TRBV6-1
cdr3_aa: CASSARDRGVMNTEAFF
cdr3_nt: TGTGCCAGCAGTGCCCGGGACAGGGGGGTCATGAACACTGAAGCTTTCTTT

cdr3_length: 12
clone_size: -
j_call: TRBJ1-2
d_call: -
v_call: TRBV6-6
cdr3_aa: CASSSTYPGYTF
cdr3_nt: TGTGCCAGCAGTTCGACATATCCTGGCTACACCTTC

cdr3_length: 15
clone_size: once
j_call: TRBJ1-5
d_call: TRBD1
v_call: TRBV19
cdr3_aa: CASSSYGTGQWPQHF
cdr3_nt: TGTGCCAGTAGTTCTTACGGGACGGGACAGTGGCCCCAGCATTTT

cdr3_length: 20
clone_size: -
j_call: TRBJ2-6
d_call: -
v_call: TRBV5-1
cdr3_aa: CASSQYGVREVSDGANVLTF
cdr3_nt: TGCGCCAGCAGCCAATACGGTGTCAGGGAAGTGAGTGATGGGGCCAACGTCCTGACTTTC

cdr3_length: 15
clone_size: -
j_call: TRBJ2-7
d_call: TRBD2
v_call: TRBV3-1/TRBV3-2
cdr3_aa: CASSRTTSGSFEQYF
cdr3_nt: TGTGCCAGCAGCCGTACTACTAGCGGGAGTTTCGAGCAGTACTTC

cdr3_length: 15
clone_size: -
j_call: TRBJ2-1
d_call: TRBD1
v_call: TRBV5-1
cdr3_aa: CASSLGTGGGNEQFF
cdr3_nt: TGCGCCAGCAGCTTAGGGACAGGGGGCGGGAATGAGCAGTTCTTC

cdr3_length: 15
clone_size: -
j_call: TRBJ1-6
d_call: TRBD1
v_call: TRBV5-6
cdr3_aa: CASSLGTGGKSPLHF
cdr3_nt: TGTGCCAGCAGCTTGGGGACAGGGGGCAAGTCACCCCTCCACTTT

cdr3_length: 14
clone_size: -
j_call: TRBJ1-4
d_call: TRBD1
v_call: TRBV20-1
cdr3_aa: CSAGVGQGNEKLFF
cdr3_nt: TGCAGTGCTGGTGTCGGACAGGGAAATGAAAAACTGTTTTTT

cdr3_length: 14
clone_size: few
j_call: TRBJ2-3
d_call: -
v_call: TRBV6-5
cdr3_aa: CASSYGLTTDTQYF
cdr3_nt: TGTGCCAGCAGTTACGGGCTTACGACAGATACGCAGTATTTT

cdr3_length: 15
clone_size: -
j_call: TRBJ1-2
d_call: TRBD1
v_call: TRBV7-9
cdr3_aa: CASSQQGMVVYGYTF
cdr3_nt: TGTGCCAGCAGCCAACAGGGGATGGTAGTCTATGGCTACACCTTC

cdr3_length: 16
clone_size: -
j_call: TRBJ1-2
d_call: -
v_call: TRBV27
cdr3_aa: CASSSKRDSGGYGYTF
cdr3_nt: TGTGCCAGCAGTTCTAAAAGAGACTCTGGCGGCTATGGCTACACCTTC

cdr3_length: 13
clone_size: once
j_call: TRBJ1-3
d_call: -
v_call: TRBV30
cdr3_aa: CAWSRVRGNTIYF
cdr3_nt: TGTGCCTGGAGCAGGGTACGAGGAAACACCATATATTTT

cdr3_length: 15
clone_size: -
j_call: TRBJ1-1
d_call: TRBD1
v_call: TRBV27
cdr3_aa: CASKTGQTFVTEAFF
cdr3_nt: TGTGCCAGCAAGACGGGACAGACCTTTGTCACTGAAGCTTTCTTT

cdr3_length: 16
clone_size: -
j_call: TRBJ2-7
d_call: TRBD2
v_call: TRBV28
cdr3_aa: CASSSIPSSGSYEQYF
cdr3_nt: TGTGCCAGCAGTTCGATCCCCTCTAGCGGGTCCTACGAGCAGTACTTC

cdr3_length: 17
clone_size: -
j_call: TRBJ2-7
d_call: -
v_call: TRBV29-1
cdr3_aa: CSVLTSRHDRVRGEQYF
cdr3_nt: TGCAGCGTTCTAACTAGCCGCCACGACAGGGTACGGGGGGAGCAGTACTTC

cdr3_length: 13
clone_size: -
j_call: TRBJ1-2
d_call: TRBD1
v_call: TRBV6-5
cdr3_aa: CASTDREDYGYTF
cdr3_nt: TGTGCCAGCACCGACAGGGAGGACTATGGCTACACCTTC

cdr3_length: 15
clone_size: few
j_call: TRBJ2-7
d_call: -
v_call: TRBV5-4
cdr3_aa: CASSFWLSSSYEQYF
cdr3_nt: TGTGCCAGCAGCTTCTGGCTGTCAAGCTCCTACGAGCAGTACTTC

cdr3_length: 15
clone_size: -
j_call: TRBJ2-3
d_call: TRBD2
v_call: TRBV2
cdr3_aa: CASRASGVNTDTQYF
cdr3_nt: TGTGCCAGCAGGGCTAGCGGGGTCAACACAGATACGCAGTATTTT

cdr3_length: 13
clone_size: -
j_call: TRBJ1-1
d_call: -
v_call: TRBV15
cdr3_aa: CATSRVGGTEAFF
cdr3_nt: TGTGCCACCAGCAGAGTTGGGGGGACTGAAGCTTTCTTT

cdr3_length: 14
clone_size: -
j_call: TRBJ1-2
d_call: -
v_call: TRBV3-1/TRBV3-2
cdr3_aa: CASSTMGQNYGYTF
cdr3_nt: TGTGCCAGCAGCACCATGGGGCAGAACTATGGCTACACCTTC

cdr3_length: 15
clone_size: few
j_call: TRBJ1-1
d_call: -
v_call: TRBV4-3
cdr3_aa: CASSQTDISNTEAFF
cdr3_nt: TGCGCCAGCAGCCAGACAGACATCAGCAACACTGAAGCTTTCTTT

cdr3_length: 13
clone_size: -
j_call: TRBJ2-1
d_call: TRBD2
v_call: TRBV27
cdr3_aa: CATRLAGGVEQFF
cdr3_nt: TGTGCCACCCGACTAGCGGGAGGGGTTGAGCAGTTCTTC

cdr3_length: 13
clone_size: -
j_call: TRBJ2-5
d_call: TRBD1
v_call: TRBV12-3/TRBV12-4
cdr3_aa: CASSRQGAETQYF
cdr3_nt: TGTGCCAGCAGCAGACAGGGGGCGGAGACCCAGTACTTC

cdr3_length: 14
clone_size: -
j_call: TRBJ2-5
d_call: TRBD2
v_call: TRBV3-1/TRBV3-2
cdr3_aa: CASSPVAGSETQYF
cdr3_nt: TGTGCCAGCAGCCCGGTAGCGGGATCAGAGACCCAGTACTTC

cdr3_length: 15
clone_size: -
j_call: TRBJ1-2
d_call: TRBD1
v_call: TRBV29-1
cdr3_aa: CSVDFDDRGSYGYTF
cdr3_nt: TGCAGCGTTGATTTTGATGACAGGGGTTCGTATGGCTACACCTTC

cdr3_length: 14
clone_size: -
j_call: TRBJ1-2
d_call: -
v_call: TRBV6-5
cdr3_aa: CASSYSREGYGYTF
cdr3_nt: TGTGCCAGCAGTTACTCGCGGGAGGGCTATGGCTACACCTTC

cdr3_length: 16
clone_size: -
j_call: TRBJ1-6
d_call: TRBD1
v_call: TRBV19
cdr3_aa: CASRTGETIYNSPLHF
cdr3_nt: TGTGCCAGTCGGACAGGGGAGACCATTTATAATTCACCCCTCCACTTT

cdr3_length: 12
clone_size: -
j_call: TRBJ2-2
d_call: -
v_call: TRBV7-9
cdr3_aa: CASSFGSGELFF
cdr3_nt: TGTGCCAGCAGCTTCGGGTCCGGGGAGCTGTTTTTT

cdr3_length: 15
clone_size: once
j_call: TRBJ1-3
d_call: TRBD1
v_call: TRBV5-1
cdr3_aa: CASSRDRGLGNTIYF
cdr3_nt: TGCGCCAGCAGCCGGGACAGGGGGCTTGGAAACACCATATATTTT

cdr3_length: 15
clone_size: many
j_call: TRBJ2-1
d_call: TRBD2
v_call: TRBV5-4
cdr3_aa: CASSLGPSGSREQFF
cdr3_nt: TGTGCCAGCAGCTTGGGGCCTAGCGGGAGCAGAGAGCAGTTCTTC

cdr3_length: 12
clone_size: -
j_call: TRBJ1-1
d_call: -
v_call: TRBV19
cdr3_aa: CASSQGFTEAFF
cdr3_nt: TGTGCCAGTAGCCAGGGATTTACTGAAGCTTTCTTT

cdr3_length: 17
clone_size: once
j_call: TRBJ1-6
d_call: -
v_call: TRBV5-1
cdr3_aa: CASSLDRPGTYNSPLHF
cdr3_nt: TGCGCCAGCAGCTTGGATCGACCGGGGACTTATAATTCACCCCTCCACTTT

cdr3_length: 15
clone_size: once
j_call: TRBJ2-3
d_call: -
v_call: TRBV5-4
cdr3_aa: CASSLNTGSTDTQYF
cdr3_nt: TGTGCCAGCAGCCTCAACACAGGGAGCACAGATACGCAGTATTTT

cdr3_length: 12
clone_size: -
j_call: TRBJ1-3
d_call: -
v_call: TRBV3-1/TRBV3-2
cdr3_aa: CASSWEGNTIYF
cdr3_nt: TGTGCCAGCAGTTGGGAGGGAAACACCATATATTTT

cdr3_length: 14
clone_size: -
j_call: TRBJ1-1
d_call: -
v_call: TRBV19
cdr3_aa: CASSIDSTYTEAFF
cdr3_nt: TGTGCCAGTAGTATCGACAGTACCTACACTGAAGCTTTCTTT

cdr3_length: 14
clone_size: -
j_call: TRBJ1-6
d_call: TRBD1
v_call: TRBV18
cdr3_aa: CASSQTGDFSPLHF
cdr3_nt: TGTGCCAGCTCACAAACAGGGGATTTCTCACCCCTCCACTTT

cdr3_length: 13
clone_size: -
j_call: TRBJ1-2
d_call: -
v_call: TRBV27
cdr3_aa: CASSLTGSYGYTF
cdr3_nt: TGTGCCAGCAGTTTAACAGGCAGCTATGGCTACACCTTC

cdr3_length: 15
clone_size: -
j_call: TRBJ2-7
d_call: TRBD2
v_call: TRBV4-2
cdr3_aa: CASSQGREAAYEQYF
cdr3_nt: TGTGCCAGCAGCCAAGGGCGGGAGGCTGCGTACGAGCAGTACTTC

cdr3_length: 13
clone_size: -
j_call: TRBJ1-5
d_call: -
v_call: TRBV25-1
cdr3_aa: CASSEQGALPQHF
cdr3_nt: TGTGCCAGCAGTGAACAAGGAGCACTACCCCAGCATTTT

cdr3_length: 14
clone_size: few
j_call: TRBJ1-1
d_call: TRBD1
v_call: TRBV5-8
cdr3_aa: CASSWRGRATEAFF
cdr3_nt: TGTGCCAGCAGCTGGAGGGGGCGGGCCACTGAAGCTTTCTTT

cdr3_length: 15
clone_size: -
j_call: TRBJ1-2
d_call: TRBD1
v_call: TRBV27
cdr3_aa: CASRAGDRVRGGYTF
cdr3_nt: TGTGCCAGCAGGGCGGGCGACAGGGTTCGGGGGGGCTACACCTTC

cdr3_length: 14
clone_size: -
j_call: TRBJ2-1
d_call: TRBD2
v_call: TRBV19
cdr3_aa: CASRRTSVENEQFF
cdr3_nt: TGTGCCAGTAGGCGGACTAGCGTGGAGAATGAGCAGTTCTTC

cdr3_length: 14
clone_size: few
j_call: TRBJ2-7
d_call: TRBD1
v_call: TRBV11-2
cdr3_aa: CASTKQGGSYEQYF
cdr3_nt: TGTGCCAGCACCAAACAAGGGGGCTCGTACGAGCAGTACTTC

cdr3_length: 11
clone_size: -
j_call: TRBJ2-7
d_call: TRBD1
v_call: TRBV19
cdr3_aa: CASSTGGEQYF
cdr3_nt: TGTGCCAGTAGTACAGGGGGCGAGCAGTACTTC

cdr3_length: 15
clone_size: -
j_call: TRBJ1-5
d_call: TRBD1
v_call: TRBV5-1
cdr3_aa: CASSLGQGVGQPQHF
cdr3_nt: TGCGCCAGCAGCTTGGGACAGGGGGTGGGTCAGCCCCAGCATTTT

cdr3_length: 15
clone_size: -
j_call: TRBJ2-7
d_call: TRBD1
v_call: TRBV27
cdr3_aa: CASSLGSGGGYEQYF
cdr3_nt: TGTGCCAGCAGTTTAGGTTCAGGGGGCGGTTACGAGCAGTACTTC

cdr3_length: 17
clone_size: -
j_call: TRBJ1-3
d_call: TRBD1
v_call: TRBV9
cdr3_aa: CASSVDVTNRGGNTIYF
cdr3_nt: TGTGCCAGCAGCGTAGACGTGACGAACAGGGGCGGAAACACCATATATTTT

cdr3_length: 14
clone_size: -
j_call: TRBJ2-7
d_call: -
v_call: TRBV5-6
cdr3_aa: CASSWGDSTYEQYF
cdr3_nt: TGTGCCAGCAGCTGGGGGGACAGCACCTACGAGCAGTACTTC

cdr3_length: 15
clone_size: -
j_call: TRBJ1-6
d_call: TRBD1
v_call: TRBV7-2
cdr3_aa: CASSPRDRLFSPLHF
cdr3_nt: TGTGCCAGCAGCCCCAGGGACAGGCTTTTTTCACCCCTCCACTTT

cdr3_length: 14
clone_size: -
j_call: TRBJ2-7
d_call: -
v_call: TRBV7-8
cdr3_aa: CASSLAGGTREQYF
cdr3_nt: TGTGCCAGCAGCTTAGCGGGAGGGACAAGGGAGCAGTACTTC

cdr3_length: 15
clone_size: -
j_call: TRBJ2-7
d_call: TRBD1
v_call: TRBV18
cdr3_aa: CASSVYRDSSYEQYF
cdr3_nt: TGTGCCAGCTCAGTTTACCGGGACAGCTCCTACGAGCAGTACTTC

cdr3_length: 17
clone_size: few
j_call: TRBJ1-1
d_call: -
v_call: TRBV18
cdr3_aa: CASSPAGNGWLGTEAFF
cdr3_nt: TGTGCCAGCTCACCAGCGGGAAATGGGTGGTTGGGCACTGAAGCTTTCTTT

cdr3_length: 14
clone_size: -
j_call: TRBJ1-3
d_call: -
v_call: TRBV19
cdr3_aa: CASSSGGRGNTIYF
cdr3_nt: TGTGCCAGTAGCTCCGGAGGCCGTGGAAACACCATATATTTT

cdr3_length: 14
clone_size: -
j_call: TRBJ2-7
d_call: -
v_call: TRBV27
cdr3_aa: CASSLYGDIYEQYF
cdr3_nt: TGTGCCAGCAGTTTATACGGGGACATTTACGAGCAGTACTTC